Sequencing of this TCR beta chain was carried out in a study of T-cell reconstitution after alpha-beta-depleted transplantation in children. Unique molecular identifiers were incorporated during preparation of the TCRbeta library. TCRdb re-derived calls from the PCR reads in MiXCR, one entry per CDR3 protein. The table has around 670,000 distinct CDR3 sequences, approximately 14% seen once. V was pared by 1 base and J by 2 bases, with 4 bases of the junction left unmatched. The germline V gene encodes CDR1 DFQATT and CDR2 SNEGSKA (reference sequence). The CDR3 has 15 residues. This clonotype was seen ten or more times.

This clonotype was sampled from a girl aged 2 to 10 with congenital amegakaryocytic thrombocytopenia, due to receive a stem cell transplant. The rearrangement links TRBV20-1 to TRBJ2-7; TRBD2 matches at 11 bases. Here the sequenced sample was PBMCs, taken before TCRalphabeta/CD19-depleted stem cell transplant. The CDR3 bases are TGCAGTGCTAGAGCCACTAGCGGGAGAACCTACGAGCAGTACTTC. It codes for CSARATSGRTYEQYF.